The TCR beta chain under discussion was sequenced for a study of long-term antiretroviral therapy in people with HIV. General study results and limits: Diversity measured after ART increased yet remained under transplant donor controls. HIV repertoires showed narrower CDR3 length ranges than controls.

Worth noting for this clone: Its antigen is undetermined.

Germline CDR1 reads SGHTA; CDR2 reads FQGNSA. V lost 3 bases to trimming and J lost 3 bases, with 11 bases between them. The CDR3 is 14 amino acids. They ran version v3.0 of the immunoSEQ assay at survey level. Assay used: immunoSEQ multiplex PCR; TCRdb lists only in-frame clones, some missing. The top ten clones hold about 7.3% of a sample with 25,000 to 35,000 clones, about 80% of them seen once. The rearrangement uses TRBV7-2 and TRBJ1-1; D not certain. This sample comprised unsorted PBMCs, obtained 0.3 years after starting antiretroviral therapy. The sequence came from a man in his forties or fifties with HIV. DNA for the CDR3: TGTGCCAGCAGCTTCAAGGGAGGATACACTGAAGCTTTCTTT. Encoded protein: CASSFKGGYTEAFF.